The source of this T cell receptor beta chain is a study of T cell clonality in common variable immunodeficiency. J lost 2 bases, V lost 6 bases, and 10 bases had no gene match. The CDR3 extends over 15 amino acids. At least ten counts were recorded for this clone. Its antigen is not identified. From the germline J gene comes the end of the CDR3, since the read stops 3 residues before it. Sequencing input was equivalent genomic DNA from CVID and controls. The repertoire was sequenced with immunoSEQ multiplex PCR; TCRdb's copy has only in-frame clones and lacks some. This sample has about 40,000 clones, each found more than once. Patients and controls were mostly of Caucasian heritage. Donors gave roughly 4.5 to 8.5 ml heparinized peripheral whole blood. Study results and caveats: Compared with controls, CVID subjects had fewer shared TCRbeta clones.

The rearrangement links TRBV12-3 or TRBV12-4 to TRBJ2-7; 7 positions match TRBD2. The TCR comes from a person aged 18 to 69 in good health. The sequencing input was peripheral blood mononuclear cells. The CDR3 bases that were read are TGTGCCAGCAGATCAAGCGGGGAGCTACCCTACGAG. Its protein product is CASRSSGELPYE. The full CDR3 is CASRSSGELPYEQYF.